This T cell receptor (beta chain) was captured in a study of cytomegalovirus exposure and HLA in healthy donors. This clone has only one observation. Its matching antigen is unknown. The PCR ran on 60 Vbeta and 13 Jbeta primers. TCRdb's copy holds only in-frame clones and misses some; the assay was immunoSEQ multiplex PCR. The table includes about 160,000 clones, about 79% detected once. Regarding the study as a whole: The likely origin of a cluster of highly shared sequence variants was a sequencing artifact. Information on immune exposure was restricted to one variable (CMV serostatus). Analyses of presence/absence relied on an assumption of roughly uniform sequencing depth across donors. Later on, a genetic analysis was performed. It linked a missense variant in DCLRE1C with V- and J-gene trimming of TCR beta.

Germline V gene data show CDR1 as KGHSH and CDR2 as LQKENI. The CDR3 contains 15 residues. V was shortened by 0 bases and J by 5 bases, with 12 bases between the two germline ends. This rearrangement joins TRBV18 to TRBJ2-3; D is possibly TRBD2 (6 bases). The sample was PBMCs. This TCR was sampled from a man aged 50 to 59 in good health and CMV-seropositive. This CDR3 reads CASSPPYGSGDTQYF. Here the CDR3 DNA reads TGTGCCAGCTCACCACCTTACGGGAGTGGAGATACGCAGTATTTT.